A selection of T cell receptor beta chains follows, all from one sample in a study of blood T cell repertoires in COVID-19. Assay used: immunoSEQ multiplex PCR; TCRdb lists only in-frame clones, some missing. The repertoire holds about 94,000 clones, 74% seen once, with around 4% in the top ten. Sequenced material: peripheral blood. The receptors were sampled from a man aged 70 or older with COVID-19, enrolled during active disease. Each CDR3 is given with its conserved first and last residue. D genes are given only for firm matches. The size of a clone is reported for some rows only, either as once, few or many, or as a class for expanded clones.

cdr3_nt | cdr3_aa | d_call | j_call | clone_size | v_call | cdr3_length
TGCGCCAGCAGCTTGGCGCGACTAGAAAAAGAGACCCAGTACTTC | CASSLARLEKETQYF | . | TRBJ2-5 | . | TRBV5-1 | 15
TGTGCCAGCAGTCCGCAGGGGAGCACCGGGGAGCTGTTTTTT | CASSPQGSTGELFF | . | TRBJ2-2 | . | TRBV28 | 14
TGCAGCGTTGTGGGGATCTCGGGAGGTTTCGACAATGAGCAGTTCTTC | CSVVGISGGFDNEQFF | TRBD2 | TRBJ2-1 | . | TRBV29-1 | 16
TGTGCCAGCAGCTTAGATCGGACAGAGCAGTACTTC | CASSLDRTEQYF | . | TRBJ2-7 | . | TRBV11-2 | 12
TGTGCCAGCAGCTTGCGGGGTGCAGAGACCCAGTACTTC | CASSLRGAETQYF | . | TRBJ2-5 | . | TRBV5-8 | 13
TGTGCTAGCAGCTTATCCGGTATCCCGACTGATGAGCAGTTCTTC | CASSLSGIPTDEQFF | . | TRBJ2-1 | . | TRBV7-7 | 15
TGTGCCAGCAGCCAGGGACAGATTAGCAATCAGCCCCAGCATTTT | CASSQGQISNQPQHF | TRBD1 | TRBJ1-5 | . | TRBV6-2/TRBV6-3 | 15
TGTGCCAGCAGTTACTCGATCAGAGGGACAGGAAACACCATATATTTT | CASSYSIRGTGNTIYF | . | TRBJ1-3 | . | TRBV6-5 | 16
TGTGCCAGCAGCTACATACCGGGACAGGGAAGCCACGAGCAGTACTTC | CASSYIPGQGSHEQYF | TRBD1 | TRBJ2-7 | . | TRBV11-2 | 16
TGTGCCAGCAGTAGAGATGTGAACACTGAAGCTTTCTTT | CASSRDVNTEAFF | . | TRBJ1-1 | . | TRBV2 | 13
TGTGCCAGCAGCCAGGCGGCCTCCTACGAGCAGTACTTC | CASSQAASYEQYF | . | TRBJ2-7 | few | TRBV3-1/TRBV3-2 | 13
TGTGCCAGCAGCGATCGAGGCGGGGTCCGGGAGACCCAGTACTTC | CASSDRGGVRETQYF | . | TRBJ2-5 | . | TRBV5-5 | 15
TGTGCCAGCAGCTCCCCCACAGGGGCCGAGCAGTACTTC | CASSSPTGAEQYF | TRBD1 | TRBJ2-7 | . | TRBV7-2 | 13
TGCGCCAGCAGCCAAGGGATAGACAGGGGGCACGGAAACACCATATATTTT | CASSQGIDRGHGNTIYF | TRBD1 | TRBJ1-3 | . | TRBV4-1 | 17
TGTGCCAGCAGTCCGGACGGGACAGGATACTACGAGCAGTACTTC | CASSPDGTGYYEQYF | TRBD1 | TRBJ2-7 | . | TRBV27 | 15
TGTGCCAGCAGCTTAGATACTTCGGTCACTGAAGCTTTCTTT | CASSLDTSVTEAFF | . | TRBJ1-1 | . | TRBV7-6 | 14
TGTGCCAGCAGTTACCCGACAGGGACGAGCTACACCTTC | CASSYPTGTSYTF | TRBD1 | TRBJ1-2 | few | TRBV6-6 | 13
TGTGCCATCAGGCCGACAGTAACGAACACTGAAGCTTTCTTT | CAIRPTVTNTEAFF | . | TRBJ1-1 | . | TRBV10-3 | 14
TGTGCTAGCAGCTTAAGTGAGGCAGATACGCAGTATTTT | CASSLSEADTQYF | . | TRBJ2-3 | once | TRBV7-7 | 13
TGTGCCAGCAGCGCCGGGACTGCCTCCTACGAGCAGTACTTC | CASSAGTASYEQYF | . | TRBJ2-7 | few | TRBV4-2 | 14
TGTGCCAGCAGCTTGGGACAAGGTTATGGAAACACCATATATTTT | CASSLGQGYGNTIYF | . | TRBJ1-3 | . | TRBV7-8 | 15
TGCGCCAGCAAACCGGGACTAGCGGGATACGAGCAGTACTTC | CASKPGLAGYEQYF | TRBD2 | TRBJ2-7 | few | TRBV4-1 | 14
TGTGCCAGCAGCTTAGCGGGGGGGCTAGCGGGTTACAATGAGCAGTTCTTC | CASSLAGGLAGYNEQFF | TRBD2 | TRBJ2-1 | . | TRBV7-2 | 17
TGTGCCAGCAGCTTAACTACTGGAGAGACCCAGTACTTC | CASSLTTGETQYF | . | TRBJ2-5 | . | TRBV7-3 | 13
TGTGCCACCAGCATAGCGGAGGCGAACACCGGGGAGCTGTTTTTT | CATSIAEANTGELFF | . | TRBJ2-2 | . | TRBV15 | 15
TGTGCCAGCAGCCCAGGGACAGTTACTAACTATGGCTACACCTTC | CASSPGTVTNYGYTF | TRBD1 | TRBJ1-2 | . | TRBV3-1/TRBV3-2 | 15
TGCAGCGTTGGGGGACCTAGCGGGAAAGCAGATACGCAGTATTTT | CSVGGPSGKADTQYF | TRBD2 | TRBJ2-3 | few | TRBV29-1 | 15